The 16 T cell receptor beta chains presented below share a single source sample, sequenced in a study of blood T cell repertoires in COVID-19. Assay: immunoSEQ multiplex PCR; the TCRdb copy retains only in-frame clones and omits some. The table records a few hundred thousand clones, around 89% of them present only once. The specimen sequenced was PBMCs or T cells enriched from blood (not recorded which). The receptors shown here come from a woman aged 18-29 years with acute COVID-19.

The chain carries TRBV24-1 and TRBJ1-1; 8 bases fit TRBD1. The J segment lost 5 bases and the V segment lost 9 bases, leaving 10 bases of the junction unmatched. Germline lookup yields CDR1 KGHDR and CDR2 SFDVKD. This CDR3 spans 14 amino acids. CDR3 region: CATSAGQGRTEAFF. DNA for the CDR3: TGTGCCACCTCCGCCGGACAGGGAAGGACTGAAGCTTTCTTT.

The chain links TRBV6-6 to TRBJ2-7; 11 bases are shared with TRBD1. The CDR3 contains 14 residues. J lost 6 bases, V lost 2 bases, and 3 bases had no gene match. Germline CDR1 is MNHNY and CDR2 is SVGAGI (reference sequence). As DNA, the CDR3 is TGTGCCAGCAGTTACACCGGGACAGGGGGCGAGCAGTACTTC. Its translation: CASSYTGTGGEQYF.

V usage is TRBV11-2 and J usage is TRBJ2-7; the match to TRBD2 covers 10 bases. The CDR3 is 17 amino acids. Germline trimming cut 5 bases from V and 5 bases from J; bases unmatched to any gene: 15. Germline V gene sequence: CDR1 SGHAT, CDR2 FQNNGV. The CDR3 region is CASSRAGGDPLWDEQYF. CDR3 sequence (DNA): TGTGCCAGCAGCCGAGCGGGAGGGGACCCCTTATGGGACGAGCAGTACTTC.

CDR3 in amino acids: CASSGIRRGGAETQYF. DNA for the CDR3: TGTGCCAGCAGTGGGATCCGGAGGGGGGGAGCGGAGACCCAGTACTTC. The rearrangement links TRBV6-1 to TRBJ2-5; TRBD2 is a possible D gene (7 bases). The CDR3 totals 16 residues. Trimming cost V 4 bases and J 5 bases, with 20 bases left between them. CDR1 is MNHNS and CDR2 is SASEGT in the germline V gene.

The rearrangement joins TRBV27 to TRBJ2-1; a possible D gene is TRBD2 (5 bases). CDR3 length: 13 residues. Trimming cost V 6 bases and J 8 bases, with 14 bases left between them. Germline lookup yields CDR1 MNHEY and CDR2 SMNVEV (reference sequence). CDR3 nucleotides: TGTGCCAGCAGCATTTGGAGGAAGGATGAGCAGTTCTTC. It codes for CASSIWRKDEQFF.

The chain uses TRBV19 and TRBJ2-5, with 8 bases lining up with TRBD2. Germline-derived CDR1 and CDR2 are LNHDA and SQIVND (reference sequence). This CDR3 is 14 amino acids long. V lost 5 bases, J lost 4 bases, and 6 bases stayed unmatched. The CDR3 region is CASSRAGVVETQYF. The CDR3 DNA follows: TGTGCCAGTAGTCGAGCGGGAGTGGTAGAGACCCAGTACTTC.

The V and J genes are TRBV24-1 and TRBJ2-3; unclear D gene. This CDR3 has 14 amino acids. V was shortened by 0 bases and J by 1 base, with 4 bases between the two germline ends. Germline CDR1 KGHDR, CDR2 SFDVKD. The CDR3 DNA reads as TGTGCCACCAGTGATTTGAGAGGCACAGATACGCAGTATTTT. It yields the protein CATSDLRGTDTQYF.

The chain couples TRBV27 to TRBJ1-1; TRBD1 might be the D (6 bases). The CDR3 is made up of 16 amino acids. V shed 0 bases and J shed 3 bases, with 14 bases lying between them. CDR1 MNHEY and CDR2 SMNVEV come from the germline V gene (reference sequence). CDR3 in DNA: TGTGCCAGCAGTTTATCAGTGGGGACAATCCACACTGAAGCTTTCTTT. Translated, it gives CASSLSVGTIHTEAFF.

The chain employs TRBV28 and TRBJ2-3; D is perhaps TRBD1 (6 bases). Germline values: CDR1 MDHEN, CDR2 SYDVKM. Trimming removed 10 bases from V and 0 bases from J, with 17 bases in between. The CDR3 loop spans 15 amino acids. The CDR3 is CATLQGIASTDTQYF. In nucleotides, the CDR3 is TGTGCCACTCTACAGGGAATAGCGAGCACAGATACGCAGTATTTT.

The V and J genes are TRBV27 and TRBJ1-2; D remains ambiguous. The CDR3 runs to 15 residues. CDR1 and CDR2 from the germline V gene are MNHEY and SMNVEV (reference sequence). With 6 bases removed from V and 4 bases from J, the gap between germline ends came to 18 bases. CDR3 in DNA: TGTGCCAGCAGCCATTCAAAAAAGGGAGGCTATGGCTACACCTTC. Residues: CASSHSKKGGYGYTF.

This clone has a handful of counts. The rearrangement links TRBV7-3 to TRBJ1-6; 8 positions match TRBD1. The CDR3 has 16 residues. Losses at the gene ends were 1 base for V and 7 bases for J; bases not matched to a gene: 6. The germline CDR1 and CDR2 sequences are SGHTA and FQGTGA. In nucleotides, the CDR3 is TGTGCCAGCAGCTTAATAGGACAGGGTGGGAATTCACCCCTCCACTTT. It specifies CASSLIGQGGNSPLHF. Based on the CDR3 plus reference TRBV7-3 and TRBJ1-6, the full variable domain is GAGVSQTPSNKVTEKGKYVELRCDPISGHTALYWYRQSLGQGPEFLIYFQGTGAADDSGLPNDRFFAVRPEGSVSTLKIQRTERGDSAVYLCASSLIGQGGNSPLHFGNGTRLTVT.

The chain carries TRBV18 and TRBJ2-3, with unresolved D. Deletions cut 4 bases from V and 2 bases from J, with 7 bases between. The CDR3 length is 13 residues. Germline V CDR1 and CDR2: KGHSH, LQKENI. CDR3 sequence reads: CASSLTFTDTQYF. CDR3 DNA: TGTGCCAGCTCACTGACATTCACAGATACGCAGTATTTT.

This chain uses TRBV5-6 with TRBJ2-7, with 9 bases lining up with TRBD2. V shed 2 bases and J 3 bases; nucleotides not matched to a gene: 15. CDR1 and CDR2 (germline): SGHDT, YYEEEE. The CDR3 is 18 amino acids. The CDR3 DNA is TGTGCCAGCAGCTTATTCCTGTCGATAGCGGGAGAGGTCTACGAGCAGTACTTC. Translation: CASSLFLSIAGEVYEQYF.

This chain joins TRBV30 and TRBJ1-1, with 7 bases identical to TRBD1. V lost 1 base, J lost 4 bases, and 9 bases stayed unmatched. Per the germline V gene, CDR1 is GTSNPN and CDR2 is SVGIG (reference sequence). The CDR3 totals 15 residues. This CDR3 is CAWSEGYRGGTEAFF. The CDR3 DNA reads TGTGCCTGGAGTGAAGGTTACAGGGGTGGCACTGAAGCTTTCTTT.

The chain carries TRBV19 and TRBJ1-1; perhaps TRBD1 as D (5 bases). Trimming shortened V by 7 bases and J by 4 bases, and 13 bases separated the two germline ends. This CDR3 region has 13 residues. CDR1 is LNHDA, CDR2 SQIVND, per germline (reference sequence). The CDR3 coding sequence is TGTGCCAGTACCCGGGACTACAGCACTGAAGCTTTCTTT. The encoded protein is CASTRDYSTEAFF. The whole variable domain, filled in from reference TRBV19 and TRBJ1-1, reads DGGITQSPKYLFRKEGQNVTLSCEQNLNHDAMYWYRQDPGQGLRLIYYSQIVNDFQKGDIAEGYSVSREKKESFPLTVTSAQKNPTAFYLCASTRDYSTEAFFGQGTRLTVV.

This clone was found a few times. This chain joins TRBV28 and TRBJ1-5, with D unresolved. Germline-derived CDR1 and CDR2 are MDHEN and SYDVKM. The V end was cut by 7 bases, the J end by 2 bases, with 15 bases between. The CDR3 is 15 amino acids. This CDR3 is CASIKRGLGNQPQHF. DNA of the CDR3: TGTGCCAGCATCAAGAGAGGCCTTGGCAATCAGCCCCAGCATTTT.